Following are 5 T cell receptor beta chains from one sample sequenced in a study of T cell responses to AZD1222 COVID-19 vaccine (dated by TCRdb to about 2021). The label giving this sample's time point can be read as: baseline before first vaccination. Preparation of the library involved the immunoSEQ multiplex PCR assay. The immuneACCESS repertoire file appears here via TCRdb, limited to in-frame rearrangements. These files lack a portion of the clones; in checked studies, under half of the deficit traces to unresolved V genes, and the cause of the others is not known. The sample includes more than 140,000 clones, with around 88% observed a single time. Clones ranked in the top ten supply approximately 2.1% of the sample. The sample consisted of peripheral blood, taken on day 0 of AZD1222 vaccination. Source of these receptors: an adult in good health.

The chain carries TRBV6-6 and TRBJ2-7, with D possibly matching TRBD2 (6 bases). Per germline, CDR1 MNHNY and CDR2 SVGAGI (reference sequence). The CDR3 contains 15 residues. V lost 6 bases, J lost 2 bases, and 17 bases lay in between. For the CDR3, the DNA is TGTGCCAGCAGGGTGGATGGTAGCGGTCCCTACGAGCAGTACTTC. The encoded protein is CASRVDGSGPYEQYF.

The chain uses TRBV20-1 and TRBJ2-5; no definite D call. The CDR3 has 10 residues. Germline V gene sequence: CDR1 DFQATT, CDR2 SNEGSKA (reference sequence). The V gene lost 5 bases and the J gene lost 4 bases, with 5 bases spanning the gap. CDR3: CSAGTETQYF. The DNA of the CDR3 is TGCAGTGCTGGTACAGAGACCCAGTACTTC.

This clone was seen once. The chain links TRBV19 to TRBJ1-2, with D perhaps matching TRBD1 (6 bases). The V gene lost 6 bases and the J gene lost 4 bases, with 18 bases spanning the gap. Germline CDR1 reads LNHDA; CDR2 reads SQIVND (reference sequence). The CDR3 has 15 amino acids. The CDR3, as DNA: TGTGCCAGTAGGGAACAGGGAAGGTTTTTCTATGGCTACACCTTC. Protein: CASREQGRFFYGYTF.

This chain uses TRBV29-1 with TRBJ2-1; TRBD2 agrees at 13 bases. Trimming at V came to 1 base and at J to 7 bases, leaving 4 bases not matched to a gene. The CDR3 is 15 amino acids. Germline V gives CDR1 SQVTM, CDR2 ANQGSEA. Here the CDR3 reads CSVEGLAGGINEQFF. CDR3 DNA sequence: TGCAGCGTTGAAGGACTAGCGGGAGGTATTAATGAGCAGTTCTTC.

The DNA for the CDR3 is TGTGCCAGCAGCTTAGGCCCGACAGGGGGGCAAGAGACCCAGTACTTC. Its protein product is CASSLGPTGGQETQYF. The chain joins TRBV11-3 to TRBJ2-5; 9 bases agree with TRBD1. The germline CDR1 and CDR2 sequences are SGHNT and YENEEA. CDR3 size: 16 residues. V lost 1 base to trimming and J lost 2 bases; unmatched junction nucleotides: 5. The whole variable domain, filled in from reference TRBV11-3 and TRBJ2-5, reads EAGVVQSPRYKIIEKKQPVAFWCNPISGHNTLYWYLQNLGQGPELLIRYENEEAVDDSQLPKDRFSAERLKGVDSTLKIQPAELGDSAVYLCASSLGPTGGQETQYFGPGTRLLVL.